This TCR beta chain was identified in a study of blood T cell repertoires in COVID-19. Study-wide background: Sites across the United States, Italy and Spain contributed samples from acute and convalescent COVID-19.

The sample holds a few counts of this clone. This CDR3 region has 13 residues. Germline values: CDR1 ENHRY, CDR2 SYGVKD. J was trimmed by 3 bases and V by 7 bases; bases with no gene match: 3. In the authors' workflow: Reference gene primer amplification gave estimated nucleated cell counts. Sequencing used immunoSEQ multiplex PCR; TCRdb keeps in-frame clones, though not all of them. Clone size and V and J calls were adopted from that table, with D and trimming inferred from the DNA. The sample consists of about 120,000 clones, around 81% of them appearing once. This chain connects TRBV10-3 to TRBJ1-5, with 7 positions matching TRBD1. The specimen was peripheral blood. The clonotype comes from a man aged 65 to 85 with acute or convalescent COVID-19. CDR3 DNA sequence: TGTGCCATCACCAGGGGGGCCAATCAGCCCCAGCATTTT. It codes for CAITRGANQPQHF.